The 18 T cell receptor beta chains below come from one sample, sequenced in a study of neurological immune-mediated disorders (dated by TCRdb to between 2017 and 2020). The library was prepared using 5' RACE. The instrument was an Illumina HiSeq 2500. TCRdb took the public reads, trimmed them with fastp at Q25, ran MiXCR for clone calling and kept in-frame beta chains. Here each entry gathers all rows of one CDR3 protein and keeps the most common genes and DNA. This sample has some 54,000 distinct CDR3 sequences in its table, and roughly 10% of those were observed once. Approximately 7% of the sample lies in the top ten. The sample's time point label, decoded: longitudinal time-point 1 (baseline). The specimen was PBMCs. The receptor set was obtained from a male donor with HTLV-1-associated myelopathy (HAM/TSP).

This clonotype was counted at least ten times. The V call is TRBV12-3 or TRBV12-4, the J call TRBJ2-7; a possible D gene is TRBD1 (6 bases). V was cut by 6 bases and J by 5 bases, with 11 bases left in between. This CDR3 spans 12 amino acids. The CDR3 DNA reads as TGTGCCAGCAGACAGGGTCCCCACGAGCAGTACTTC. It translates to CASRQGPHEQYF.

This clonotype was observed many times. The CDR3 coding sequence is TGTGCCAGCTCACCCTTACTCGGGGACACTGAAGCTTTCTTT. This sequence encodes CASSPLLGDTEAFF. The genes are TRBV18 and TRBJ1-1; D uncertain. The V end was cut by 3 bases, the J end by 3 bases, with 11 bases between. This CDR3 region has 14 residues. CDR1 and CDR2 (germline): KGHSH, LQKENI.

This clonotype was observed at least ten times. The rearrangement links TRBV7-2 to TRBJ2-5; 9 bases are a match to TRBD2. Trimming at V came to 1 base and at J to 5 bases, leaving 5 bases not matched to a gene. CDR1 and CDR2 from the germline V gene are SGHTA and FQGNSA. This CDR3 comprises 15 residues. The CDR3 DNA reads TGTGCCAGCAGCTTAGTGGCTAGCGGGATCGAGACCCAGTACTTC. Its protein is CASSLVASGIETQYF.

This clonotype came up many times. The chain employs TRBV7-8 and TRBJ2-3, with 13 bases that match TRBD2. J lost 2 bases, V lost 3 bases, and 8 bases had no gene match. This CDR3 has 18 amino acids. Germline-derived CDR1 and CDR2 are SGHVS and FQNEAQ. The CDR3 spells CASSFRRTSGGNTDTQYF. The CDR3 region has the DNA TGTGCCAGCAGCTTCCGGAGGACTAGCGGGGGAAACACAGATACGCAGTATTTT.

This clonotype was picked up many times. The chain couples TRBV28 to TRBJ2-3; 7 bases fit TRBD1. V lost 5 bases and J lost 3; bases outside the gene matches: 8. There are 15 residues in the CDR3. CDR1 MDHEN and CDR2 SYDVKM come from the germline V gene. The CDR3 DNA reads as TGTGCCAGCAGTGTATCGGGACAGCTTACAGATACGCAGTATTTT. This sequence encodes CASSVSGQLTDTQYF.

Many counts were recorded for this clonotype. The chain is built from TRBV7-2 and TRBJ2-1; TRBD2 matches 9 bases. This CDR3 has 15 amino acids. The V gene end was trimmed by 1 base and the J gene end by 3 bases; junction bases not matched to a gene: 1. Germline V gene lookup returns CDR1 SGHTA and CDR2 FQGNSA. For the CDR3, the DNA is TGTGCCAGCAGCTTAGAGCGGGGGGACTACAATGAGCAGTTCTTC. Translated: CASSLERGDYNEQFF.

This clonotype showed up many times. This chain joins TRBV5-5 and TRBJ1-2; perhaps TRBD1 as D (6 bases). Per germline, CDR1 SGHKS and CDR2 YYEKEE (reference sequence). The V end lost 0 bases, the J end lost 3 bases, and 15 bases lay between the germline ends. The CDR3 loop spans 16 amino acids. The CDR3 loop reads CASSLVWGRIDYGYTF. In DNA, the CDR3 is TGTGCCAGCAGCTTGGTCTGGGGGCGGATTGACTATGGCTACACCTTC.

This clonotype was found many times. The chain combines TRBV15 with TRBJ1-4; D remains ambiguous. Looked up from germline, CDR1 is LNHNV and CDR2 is YYDKDF (reference sequence). This CDR3 spans 16 amino acids. Deletions cut 0 bases from V and 1 base from J, with 9 bases between. The CDR3, as DNA: TGTGCCACCAGCAGAGATCACGGTAGAACTAATGAAAAACTGTTTTTT. Amino acid sequence: CATSRDHGRTNEKLFF.

This clonotype was detected ten times or more. The chain links TRBV27 to TRBJ2-6; 10 bases agree with TRBD1. This CDR3 is 17 amino acids long. Germline assignment: CDR1 MNHEY and CDR2 SMNVEV (reference sequence). V was clipped by 5 bases and J by 1 base; unmatched bases: 5. The CDR3 DNA follows: TGTGCCAGCAGTACGACAGGGGGCCCGTCTGGGGCCAACGTCCTGACTTTC. Protein sequence: CASSTTGGPSGANVLTF.

There are many counts of this clonotype. The V gene is TRBV5-5, the J gene TRBJ2-7, with TRBD1 matching 10 bases. The V and J ends lost 7 bases and 6 bases, in that order; junction bases with no gene match: 7. Germline CDR1 reads SGHKS; CDR2 reads YYEKEE (reference sequence). This CDR3 contains 13 residues. The CDR3 sequence: CASEDRGYGEQYF. The CDR3 DNA follows: TGTGCCAGCGAGGACAGGGGGTACGGCGAGCAGTACTTC.

The rearrangement uses TRBV20-1 and TRBJ1-2; possibly TRBD1 for D (5 bases). The CDR3 runs 14 residues. The germline V gene encodes CDR1 DFQATT and CDR2 SNEGSKA (reference sequence). The V and J ends lost 1 base and 1 base respectively, with 10 bases between them. Here the CDR3 DNA reads TGCAGTGCTAGAGGCCAGGGCAGTAACTATGGCTACACCTTC. This codes for CSARGQGSNYGYTF.

This clonotype was recorded many times. The chain links TRBV29-1 to TRBJ2-7; TRBD2 matches 8 bases. CDR1 is SQVTM and CDR2 is ANQGSEA in the germline V gene. This CDR3 comprises 12 residues. J lost 6 bases, V lost 4 bases, and 5 bases had no gene match. The CDR3 DNA reads TGCAGCGTTGTACGGGGGGGTGGCGAGCAGTACTTC. Translation gives CSVVRGGGEQYF.

The sample holds many counts of this clonotype. The genes are TRBV6-1 and TRBJ1-2; D is unclear. The ends were cut back, 2 bases at V and 5 bases at J, with 12 bases in the middle. The CDR3 consists of 14 residues. Germline values: CDR1 MNHNS, CDR2 SASEGT. The CDR3 reads CASSELAGEYGYTF. The CDR3 nucleotides read TGTGCCAGCAGTGAATTGGCAGGTGAATATGGCTACACCTTC.

This clonotype appeared many times. The chain has TRBV14 and TRBJ2-4; TRBD2 is a possible D gene (6 bases). In germline, CDR1 is SGHDN, CDR2 FVKESK. CDR3 length: 18 amino acids. V shed 1 base and J shed 0 bases, with 16 bases lying between them. The CDR3 region has the DNA TGTGCCAGCAGCCAAGGTACCTCGGGGGTCCTAGCCAAAAACATTCAGTACTTC. Residues: CASSQGTSGVLAKNIQYF. The full variable domain, rest sourced from reference TRBV14 and TRBJ2-4, is EAGVTQFPSHSVIEKGQTVTLRCDPISGHDNLYWYRRVMGKEIKFLLHFVKESKQDESGMPNNRFLAERTGGTYSTLKVQPAELEDSGVYFCASSQGTSGVLAKNIQYFGAGTRLSVL.

This clonotype was counted many times. The CDR3 DNA reads TGTGCCAGCACCAACATCCGGGACAGGACCCGAGAGACCCAGTACTTC. It codes for CASTNIRDRTRETQYF. The J gene is TRBJ2-5, the V gene TRBV6-2 or TRBV6-3; 8 bases fit TRBD1. Unmatched junction bases numbered 14, after V lost 7 bases and J lost 4 bases. The CDR3 contains 16 residues. Germline CDR1 is MNHEY and CDR2 is SVGEGT.

This clonotype appeared many times. The chain is built from TRBV10-3 and TRBJ1-5; the D gene is possibly TRBD1 (6 bases). Germline V CDR1 and CDR2: ENHRY, SYGVKD. This CDR3 contains 14 residues. The V end lost 10 bases, the J end lost 2 bases, and 15 bases lay between the germline ends. The CDR3 nucleotides are TGTGCCACCAGGACAGCTGGGGGCAATCAGCCCCAGCATTTT. As protein: CATRTAGGNQPQHF.

The table lists this clonotype with many counts. The CDR3 sequence: CASSLRQGGNNSPLHF. CDR3 bases: TGCGCCAGCAGCCTTAGACAGGGGGGAAATAATTCACCCCTCCACTTT. J is TRBJ1-6 and V is TRBV5-1, with TRBD1 matching over 9 bases. The CDR3 extends over 16 amino acids. The V gene end was trimmed by 4 bases and the J gene end by 5 bases; junction bases not matched to a gene: 7. The germline V gene encodes CDR1 SGHRS and CDR2 YFSETQ.

Of note for this clonotype: A much more abundant neighbour one base away suggests this may be a read error. V gene TRBV28 combines with J gene TRBJ2-3; D remains ambiguous. Germline V gene lookup returns CDR1 MDHEN and CDR2 SYDVKM. This CDR3 is 14 amino acids long. Deletions cut 4 bases from V and 3 bases from J, with 11 bases between. Here the CDR3 reads CASSSGKGTDTQYF. CDR3 DNA: TGTGCCAGCAGTTCCGGAAAGGGTACAGATACGCAGTATTTT.